The source of this T cell receptor (beta chain) is a study of blood T cell repertoires in COVID-19. Study-wide background: Samples of COVID-19 (acute and convalescent) were obtained from the United States, Italy and Spain. PBMCs, B-cell-depleted T cells, or T cells provided the cDNA or gDNA that made up the material.

As handled by the study authors: Amplification of reference gene primers provided the estimated nucleated cell counts. Only in-frame clones appear in the TCRdb table, and some are missing; sequencing was by immunoSEQ multiplex PCR. The DNA gave D and trimming, while V, J and clone size come from that table. The sample has about 48,000 clones, over 75% seen once; the top ten hold roughly 14%. The germline V gene encodes CDR1 LGHDT and CDR2 YNNKEL (reference sequence). Trimming cost V 2 bases and J 0 bases, with 13 bases left between them. This CDR3 is 16 amino acids long. The receptor was derived from a human donor in a cohort sampled during active COVID-19. The donor label of this sample is uncertain. The sample was peripheral blood. The chain recombines TRBV3-1 (or the pseudogene TRBV3-2) with TRBJ2-5; D may be TRBD1 (5 bases). Written as DNA, the CDR3 is TGTGCCAGCAGCCAACACCTCGACAGAAACCAAGAGACCCAGTACTTC. It translates to CASSQHLDRNQETQYF.